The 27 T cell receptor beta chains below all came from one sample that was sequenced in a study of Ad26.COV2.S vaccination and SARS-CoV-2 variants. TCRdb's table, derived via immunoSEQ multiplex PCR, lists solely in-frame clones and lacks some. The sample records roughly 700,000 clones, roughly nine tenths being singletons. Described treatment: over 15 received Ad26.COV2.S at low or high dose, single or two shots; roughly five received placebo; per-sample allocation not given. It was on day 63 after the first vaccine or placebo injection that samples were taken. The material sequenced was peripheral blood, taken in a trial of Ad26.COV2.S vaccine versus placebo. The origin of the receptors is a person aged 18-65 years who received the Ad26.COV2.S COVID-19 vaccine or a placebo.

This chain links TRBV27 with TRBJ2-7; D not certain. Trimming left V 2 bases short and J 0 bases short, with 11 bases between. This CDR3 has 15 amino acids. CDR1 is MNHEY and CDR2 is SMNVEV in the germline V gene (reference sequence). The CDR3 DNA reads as TGTGCCAGCAGTTTAATATCCTCTAGCTCCTACGAGCAGTACTTC. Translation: CASSLISSSSYEQYF.

The chain's CDR3 is CASSRQLNTEAFF. The CDR3 nucleotides read TGTGCCAGTAGTAGACAGCTTAACACTGAAGCTTTCTTT. The chain joins TRBV19 to TRBJ1-1; D is perhaps TRBD1 (5 bases). V was shortened by 4 bases and J by 2 bases, with 8 bases between the two germline ends. The germline gives CDR1 LNHDA, CDR2 SQIVND (reference sequence). The CDR3 sequence is 13 residues long.

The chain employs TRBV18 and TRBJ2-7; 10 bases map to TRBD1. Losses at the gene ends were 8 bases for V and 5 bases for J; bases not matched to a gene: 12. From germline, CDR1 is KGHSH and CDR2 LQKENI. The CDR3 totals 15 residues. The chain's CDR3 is CASKPAGTGAHEQYF. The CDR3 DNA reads TGTGCCAGCAAACCCGCCGGGACAGGGGCCCACGAGCAGTACTTC.

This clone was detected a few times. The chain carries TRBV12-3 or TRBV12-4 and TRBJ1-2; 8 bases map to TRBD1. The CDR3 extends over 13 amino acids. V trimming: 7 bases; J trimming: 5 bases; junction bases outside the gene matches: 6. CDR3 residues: CASTYQGAYGYTF. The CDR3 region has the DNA TGTGCCAGCACCTATCAGGGGGCGTATGGCTACACCTTC.

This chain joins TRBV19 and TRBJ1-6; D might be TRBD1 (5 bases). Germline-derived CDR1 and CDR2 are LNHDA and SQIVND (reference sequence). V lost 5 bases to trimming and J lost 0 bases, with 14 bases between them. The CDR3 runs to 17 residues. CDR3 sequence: CASSSRTTSSYNSPLHF. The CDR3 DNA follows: TGTGCCAGTAGTTCCAGGACAACAAGCTCCTATAATTCACCCCTCCACTTT.

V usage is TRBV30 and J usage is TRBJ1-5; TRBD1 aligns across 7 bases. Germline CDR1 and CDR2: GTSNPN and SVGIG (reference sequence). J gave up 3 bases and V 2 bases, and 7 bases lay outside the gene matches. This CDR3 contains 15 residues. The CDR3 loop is CAWSSGTADNQPQHF. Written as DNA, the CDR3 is TGTGCCTGGAGTTCCGGGACAGCGGACAATCAGCCCCAGCATTTT.

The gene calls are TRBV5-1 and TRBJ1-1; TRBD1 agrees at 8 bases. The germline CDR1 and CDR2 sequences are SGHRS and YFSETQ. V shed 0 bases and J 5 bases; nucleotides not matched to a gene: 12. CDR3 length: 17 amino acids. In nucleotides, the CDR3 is TGCGCCAGCAGCTTGGTCCCCCAGGGGGCTAGTATAACTGAAGCTTTCTTT. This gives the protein CASSLVPQGASITEAFF.

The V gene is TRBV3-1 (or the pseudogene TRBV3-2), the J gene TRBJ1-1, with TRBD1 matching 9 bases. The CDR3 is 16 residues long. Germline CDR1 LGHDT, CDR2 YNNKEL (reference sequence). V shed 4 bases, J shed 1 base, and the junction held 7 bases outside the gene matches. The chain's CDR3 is CASSPGTGWANTEAFF. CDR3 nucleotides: TGTGCCAGCAGCCCCGGGACAGGGTGGGCGAACACTGAAGCTTTCTTT.

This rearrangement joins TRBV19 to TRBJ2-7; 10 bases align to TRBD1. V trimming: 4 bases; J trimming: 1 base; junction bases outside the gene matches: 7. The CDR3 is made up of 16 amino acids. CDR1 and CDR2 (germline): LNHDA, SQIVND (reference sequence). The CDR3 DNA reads TGTGCCAGTAGTAGACCGGGGGACAGGGGTTCCTACGAGCAGTACTTC. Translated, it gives CASSRPGDRGSYEQYF.

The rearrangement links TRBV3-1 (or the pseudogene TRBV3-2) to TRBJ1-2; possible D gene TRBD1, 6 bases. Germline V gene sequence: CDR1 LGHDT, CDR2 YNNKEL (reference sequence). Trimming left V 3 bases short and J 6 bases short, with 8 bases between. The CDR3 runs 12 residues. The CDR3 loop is CASSQGADGYTF. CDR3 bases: TGTGCCAGCAGCCAGGGGGCTGATGGCTACACCTTC.

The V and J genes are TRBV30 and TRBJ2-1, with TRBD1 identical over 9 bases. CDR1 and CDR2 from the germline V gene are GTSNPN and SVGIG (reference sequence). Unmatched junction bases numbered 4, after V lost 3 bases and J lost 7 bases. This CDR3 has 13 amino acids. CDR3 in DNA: TGTGCCTGGAGGGACAGGGGCCGAAATGAGCAGTTCTTC. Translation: CAWRDRGRNEQFF. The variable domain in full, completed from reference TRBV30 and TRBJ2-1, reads SQTIHQWPATLVQPVGSPLSLECTVEGTSNPNLYWYRQAAGRGLQLLFYSVGIGQISSEVPQNLSASRPQDRQFILSSKKLLLSDSGFYLCAWRDRGRNEQFFGPGTRLTVL.

This CDR3 reads CASSLRGELGNEQFF. Written as DNA, the CDR3 is TGTGCCAGCAGCTTACGCGGGGAACTTGGCAATGAGCAGTTCTTC. The V call is TRBV7-7, the J call TRBJ2-1, with a tentative D call TRBD2 (6 bases). Germline V lookup: CDR1 SSHAT, CDR2 FNYEAQ (reference sequence). The CDR3 runs to 15 residues. Trimming pared 2 bases from V and 6 bases from J, leaving 14 bases between.

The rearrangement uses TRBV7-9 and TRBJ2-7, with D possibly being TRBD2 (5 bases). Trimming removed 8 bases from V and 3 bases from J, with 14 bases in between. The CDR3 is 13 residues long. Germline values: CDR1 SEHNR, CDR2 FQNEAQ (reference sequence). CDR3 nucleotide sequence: TGTGCCAGCCTCTCCTCCGGGAACTACGAGCAGTACTTC. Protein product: CASLSSGNYEQYF.

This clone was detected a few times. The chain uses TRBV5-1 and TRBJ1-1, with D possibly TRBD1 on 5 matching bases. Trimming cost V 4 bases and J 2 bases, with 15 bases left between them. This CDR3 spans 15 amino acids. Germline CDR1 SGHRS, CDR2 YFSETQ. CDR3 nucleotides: TGCGCCAGCAGCCCGGGGGGTACTATCAACACTGAAGCTTTCTTT. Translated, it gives CASSPGGTINTEAFF.

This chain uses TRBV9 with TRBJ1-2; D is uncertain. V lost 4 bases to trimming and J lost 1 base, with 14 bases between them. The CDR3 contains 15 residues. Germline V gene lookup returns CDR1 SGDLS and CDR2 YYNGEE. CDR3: CASSPSWDSNYGYTF. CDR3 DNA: TGTGCCAGCAGCCCGTCGTGGGATAGTAACTATGGCTACACCTTC.

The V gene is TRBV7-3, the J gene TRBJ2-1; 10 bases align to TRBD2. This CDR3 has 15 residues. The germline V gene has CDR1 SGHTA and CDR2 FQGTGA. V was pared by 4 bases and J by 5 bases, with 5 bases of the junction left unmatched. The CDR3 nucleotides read TGTGCCAGCAGCTCAAGCGGGGGGGCAAACAATGAGCAGTTCTTC. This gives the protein CASSSSGGANNEQFF.

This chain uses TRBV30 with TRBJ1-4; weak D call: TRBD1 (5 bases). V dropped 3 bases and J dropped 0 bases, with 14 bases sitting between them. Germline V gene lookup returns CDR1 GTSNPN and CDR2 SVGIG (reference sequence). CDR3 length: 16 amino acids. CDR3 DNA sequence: TGTGCCTGGAGCGATCCCGGGACGGCAACTAATGAAAAACTGTTTTTT. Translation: CAWSDPGTATNEKLFF.

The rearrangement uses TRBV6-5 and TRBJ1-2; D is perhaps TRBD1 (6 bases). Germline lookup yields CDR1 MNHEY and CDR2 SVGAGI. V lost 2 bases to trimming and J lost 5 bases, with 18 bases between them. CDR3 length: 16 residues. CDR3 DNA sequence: TGTGCCAGCAGTTACGCCCACCCGGGGGGCCGATATGGCTACACCTTC. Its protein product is CASSYAHPGGRYGYTF.

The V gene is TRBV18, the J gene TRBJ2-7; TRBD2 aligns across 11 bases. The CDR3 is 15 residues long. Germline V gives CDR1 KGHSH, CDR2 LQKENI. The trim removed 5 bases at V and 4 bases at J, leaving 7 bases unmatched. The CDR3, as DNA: TGTGCCAGCTCAGAGGGACTAGCGGAGAGTTACGAGCAGTACTTC. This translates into CASSEGLAESYEQYF.

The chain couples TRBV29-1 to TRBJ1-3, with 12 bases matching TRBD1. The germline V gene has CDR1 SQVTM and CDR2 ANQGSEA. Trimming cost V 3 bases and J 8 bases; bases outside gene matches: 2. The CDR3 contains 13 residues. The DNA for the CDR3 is TGCAGCGTTGACCGGGACAGGGGGCACACCATATATTTT. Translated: CSVDRDRGHTIYF.

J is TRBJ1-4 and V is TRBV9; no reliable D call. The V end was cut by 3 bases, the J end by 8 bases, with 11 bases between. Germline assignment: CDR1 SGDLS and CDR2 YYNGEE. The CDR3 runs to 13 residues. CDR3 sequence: CASSDRTEEKLFF. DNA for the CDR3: TGTGCCAGCAGCGACCGGACTGAAGAAAAACTGTTTTTT.

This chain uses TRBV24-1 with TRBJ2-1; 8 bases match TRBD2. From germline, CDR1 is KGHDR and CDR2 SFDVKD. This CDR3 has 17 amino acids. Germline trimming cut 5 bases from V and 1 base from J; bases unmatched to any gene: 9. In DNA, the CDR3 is TGTGCCACCAGTGCCCCCCAGGGGACTAGATCCTACAATGAGCAGTTCTTC. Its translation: CATSAPQGTRSYNEQFF.

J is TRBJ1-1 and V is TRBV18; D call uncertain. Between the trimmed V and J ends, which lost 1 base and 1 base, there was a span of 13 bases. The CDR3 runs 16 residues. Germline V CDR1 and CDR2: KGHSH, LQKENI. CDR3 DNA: TGTGCCAGCTCACCACTAACACCGGAGTGGAACACTGAAGCTTTCTTT. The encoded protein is CASSPLTPEWNTEAFF.

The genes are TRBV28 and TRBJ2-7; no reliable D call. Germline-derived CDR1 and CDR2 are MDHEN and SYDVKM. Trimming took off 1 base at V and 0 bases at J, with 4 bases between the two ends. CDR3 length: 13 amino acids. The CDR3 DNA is TGTGCCAGCAGTTTATTAGGCTCCTACGAGCAGTACTTC. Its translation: CASSLLGSYEQYF.

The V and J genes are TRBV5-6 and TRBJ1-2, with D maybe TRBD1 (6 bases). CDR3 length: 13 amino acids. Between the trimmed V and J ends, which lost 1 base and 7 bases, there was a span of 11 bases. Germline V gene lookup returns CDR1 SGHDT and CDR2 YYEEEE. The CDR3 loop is CASSLWTAGGYTF. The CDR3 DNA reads TGTGCCAGCAGCTTGTGGACAGCGGGTGGCTACACCTTC.

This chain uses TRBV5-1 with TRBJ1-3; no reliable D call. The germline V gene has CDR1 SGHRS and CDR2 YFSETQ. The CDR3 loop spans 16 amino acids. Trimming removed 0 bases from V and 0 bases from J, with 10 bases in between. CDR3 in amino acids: CASSLAPLDSGNTIYF. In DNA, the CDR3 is TGCGCCAGCAGCTTGGCCCCTCTGGACTCTGGAAACACCATATATTTT.

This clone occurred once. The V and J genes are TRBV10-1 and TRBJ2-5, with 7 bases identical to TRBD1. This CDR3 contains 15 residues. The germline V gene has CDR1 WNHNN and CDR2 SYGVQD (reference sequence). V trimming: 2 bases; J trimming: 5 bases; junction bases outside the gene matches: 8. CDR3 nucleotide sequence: TGCGCCAGCAGTGAGGCGACAGGGTCCGTGGAGACCCAGTACTTC. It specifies CASSEATGSVETQYF.